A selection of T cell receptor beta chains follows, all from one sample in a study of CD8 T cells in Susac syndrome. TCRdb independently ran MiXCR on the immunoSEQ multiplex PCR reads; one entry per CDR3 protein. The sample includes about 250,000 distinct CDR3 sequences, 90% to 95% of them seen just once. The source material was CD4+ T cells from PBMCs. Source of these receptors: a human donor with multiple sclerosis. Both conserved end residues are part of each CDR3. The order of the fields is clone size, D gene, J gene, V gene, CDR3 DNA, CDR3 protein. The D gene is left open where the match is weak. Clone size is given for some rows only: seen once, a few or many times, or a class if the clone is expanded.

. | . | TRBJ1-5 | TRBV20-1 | TGCAGTGCTAGTGGGGTGGGCAATCAGCCCCAGCATTTT | CSASGVGNQPQHF
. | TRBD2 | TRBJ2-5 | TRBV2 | TGTGCCAGCAGTTGGTCCGGGACTAGCGGGGGGACCCAGTACTTC | CASSWSGTSGGTQYF
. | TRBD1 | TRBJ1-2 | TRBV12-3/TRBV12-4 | TGTGCCAGCAGTTTTGCCGGACAGGGCCTAGGTGGCTACACCTTC | CASSFAGQGLGGYTF
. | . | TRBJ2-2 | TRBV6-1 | TGTGCCAGCAGTTGGGCCCCCATCCCCACCGGGGAGCTGTTTTTT | CASSWAPIPTGELFF
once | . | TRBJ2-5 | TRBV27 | TGTGCCAGCAGTTTCCACGGACCCCCGGAACAAGAGACCCAGTACTTC | CASSFHGPPEQETQYF
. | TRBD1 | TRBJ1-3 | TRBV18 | TGTGCCAGCTCAGACAGGGGCGACTCTGGAAACACCATATATTTT | CASSDRGDSGNTIYF
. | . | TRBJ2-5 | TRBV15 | TGTGCCACCAGCAGAGGGGGAGGGGGGACTCAAGAGACCCAGTACTTC | CATSRGGGGTQETQYF
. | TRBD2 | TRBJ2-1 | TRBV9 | TGTGCCAGCAGCCCCTTAGCGGGAGTATCAAATGAGCAGTTCTTC | CASSPLAGVSNEQFF
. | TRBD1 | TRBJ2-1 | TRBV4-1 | TGCGCCAGCAGCCAAGATCCGACAGGGAGCTCCTACAATGAGCAGTTCTTC | CASSQDPTGSSYNEQFF
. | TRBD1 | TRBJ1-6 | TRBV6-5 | TGTGCCAGCAGTCGCACAGGGGGTAATTCACCCCTCCACTTT | CASSRTGGNSPLHF
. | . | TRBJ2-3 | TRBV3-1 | TGTGCCAGCAGCCATCGATTGGATCGTACAGATACGCAGTATTTT | CASSHRLDRTDTQYF
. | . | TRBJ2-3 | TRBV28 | TGTGCCAGCAGTTTATTGGGACTCAGCACAGATACGCAGTATTTT | CASSLLGLSTDTQYF
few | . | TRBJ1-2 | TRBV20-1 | TGCAGTGCTAGGCACCCTCGCCATGGCTACACCTTC | CSARHPRHGYTF
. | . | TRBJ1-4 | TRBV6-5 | TGTGCCAGCAGTTCGTTTCAAGATAATGAAAAACTGTTTTTT | CASSSFQDNEKLFF
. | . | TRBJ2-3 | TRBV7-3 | TGTGCCAGCAGCTCAACAGCGAACACAGATACGCAGTATTTT | CASSSTANTDTQYF
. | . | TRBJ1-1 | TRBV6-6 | TGTGCCAGCAAGGTCCCGGGTAAGAACACTGAAGCTTTCTTT | CASKVPGKNTEAFF
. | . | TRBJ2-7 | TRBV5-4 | TGTGCCAGCAGCATCCGGGACGGTCCCTACGAGCAGTACTTC | CASSIRDGPYEQYF
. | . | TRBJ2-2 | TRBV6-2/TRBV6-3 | TGTGCCAGCAGCCAAAGGGGGGGTGACACCGGGGAGCTGTTTTTT | CASSQRGGDTGELFF
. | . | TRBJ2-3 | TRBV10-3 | TGTGCCAGTACGACTAGTGGGGCAGATACGCAGTATTTT | CASTTSGADTQYF
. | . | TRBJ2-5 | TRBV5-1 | TGCGCCAGCAACTCCGTCGGGGGAGAGACCCAGTACTTC | CASNSVGGETQYF
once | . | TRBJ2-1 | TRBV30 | TGTGCCTGGAGCGGGAGAAGCTCCTACAATGAGCAGTTCTTC | CAWSGRSSYNEQFF
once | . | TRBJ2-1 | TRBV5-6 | TGTGCCAGCAGCACGTGGAGGGTGGATGGGAATGAGCAGTTCTTC | CASSTWRVDGNEQFF
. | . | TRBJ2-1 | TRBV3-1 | TGTGCCAGCACCCGGAGGGGGGGGTACAATGAGCAGTTCTTC | CASTRRGGYNEQFF
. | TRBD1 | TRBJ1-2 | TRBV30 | TGTGCCTGGAGTGTCCAGGACAGGGGCGGCTACACCTTC | CAWSVQDRGGYTF
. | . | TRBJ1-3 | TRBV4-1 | TGCGCCAGCAGCCAAGATCAGTTGAGGGCTGGAAACACCATATATTTT | CASSQDQLRAGNTIYF
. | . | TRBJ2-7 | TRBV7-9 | TGTGCCAGCAGCTTATCCGAGCTCTTGGACGAGCAGTACTTC | CASSLSELLDEQYF
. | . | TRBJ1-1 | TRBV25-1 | TGTGCCAGCACCGCTCTGGGGGCTCGGACTGAAGCTTTCTTT | CASTALGARTEAFF
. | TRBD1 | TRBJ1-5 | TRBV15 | TGTGCCACCAGCAGAGTGGGGGACAGCTATAGCAATCAGCCCCAGCATTTT | CATSRVGDSYSNQPQHF
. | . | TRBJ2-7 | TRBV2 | TGTGCCAGCAGTGAATGGCCCTCCTACGAGCAGTACTTC | CASSEWPSYEQYF
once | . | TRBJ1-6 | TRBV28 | TGTGCCAGCAGTTTTGGGGGGTCCTATAATTCACCCCTCCACTTT | CASSFGGSYNSPLHF
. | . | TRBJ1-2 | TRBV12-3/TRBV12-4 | TGTGCCAGCAGTATAGGGACCGCCGGCTCTATGGACTACACCTTC | CASSIGTAGSMDYTF
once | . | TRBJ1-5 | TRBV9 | TGTGCCAGCGGAACAGGTGACGGGTCCAATCAACCCCAGCATTTT | CASGTGDGSNQPQHF
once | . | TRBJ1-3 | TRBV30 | TGTGCCTGGAGTGTTCTGGGCAGATACTCTGGAAACACCATATATTTT | CAWSVLGRYSGNTIYF